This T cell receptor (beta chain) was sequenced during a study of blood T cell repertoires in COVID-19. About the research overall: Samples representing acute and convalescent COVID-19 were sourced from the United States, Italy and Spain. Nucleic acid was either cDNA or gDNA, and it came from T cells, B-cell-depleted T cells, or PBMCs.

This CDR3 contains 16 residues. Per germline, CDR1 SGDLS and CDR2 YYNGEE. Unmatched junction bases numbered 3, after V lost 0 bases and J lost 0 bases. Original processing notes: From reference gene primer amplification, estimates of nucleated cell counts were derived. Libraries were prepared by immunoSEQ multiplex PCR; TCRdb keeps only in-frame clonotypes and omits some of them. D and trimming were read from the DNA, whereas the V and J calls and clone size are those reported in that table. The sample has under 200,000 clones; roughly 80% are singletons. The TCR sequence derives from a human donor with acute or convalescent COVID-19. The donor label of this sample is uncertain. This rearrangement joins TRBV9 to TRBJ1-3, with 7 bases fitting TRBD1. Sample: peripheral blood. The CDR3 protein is CASSVDRGYSGNTIYF. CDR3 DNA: TGTGCCAGCAGCGTAGACAGGGGATACTCTGGAAACACCATATATTTT.